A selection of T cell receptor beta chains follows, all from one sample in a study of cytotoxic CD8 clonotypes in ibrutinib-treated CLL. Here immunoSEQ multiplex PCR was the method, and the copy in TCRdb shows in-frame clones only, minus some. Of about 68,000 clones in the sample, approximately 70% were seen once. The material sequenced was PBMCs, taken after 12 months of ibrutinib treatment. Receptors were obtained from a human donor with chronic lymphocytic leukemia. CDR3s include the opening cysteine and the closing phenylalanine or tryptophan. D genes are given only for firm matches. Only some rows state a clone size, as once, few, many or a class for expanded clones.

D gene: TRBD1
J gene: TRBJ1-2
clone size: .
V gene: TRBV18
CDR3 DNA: TGTGCCAGCTCACGCACCCCAGGGGGTGACAGTTACACCTTC
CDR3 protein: CASSRTPGGDSYTF

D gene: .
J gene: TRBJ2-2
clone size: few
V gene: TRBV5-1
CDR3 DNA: TGCGCCAGCAGCTGGCGACAGGAAAACCCGAACACCGGGGAGCTGTTTTTT
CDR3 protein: CASSWRQENPNTGELFF

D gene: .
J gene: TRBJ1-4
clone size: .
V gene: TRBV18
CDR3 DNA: TGTGCCAGCTCACGATCGGACAGCGATAATGAAAAACTGTTTTTT
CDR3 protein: CASSRSDSDNEKLFF

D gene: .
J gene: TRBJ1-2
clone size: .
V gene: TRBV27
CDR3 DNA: TGTGCCAGCAGTCTAGACTGGGATTCTAACTATGGCTACACCTTC
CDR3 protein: CASSLDWDSNYGYTF

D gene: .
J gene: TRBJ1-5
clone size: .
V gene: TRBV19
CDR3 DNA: TGTGCCAGTAGTGAAGCGAATAGCAATCAGCCCCAGCATTTT
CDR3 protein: CASSEANSNQPQHF

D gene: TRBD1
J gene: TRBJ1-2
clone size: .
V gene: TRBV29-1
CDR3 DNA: TGCAGCGCCCGGACAGGGATGGGCTACACCTTC
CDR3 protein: CSARTGMGYTF

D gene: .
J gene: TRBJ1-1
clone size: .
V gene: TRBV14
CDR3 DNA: TGTGCCAGCAGCCAAACAGACTTTTTCATGAACACTGAAGCTTTCTTT
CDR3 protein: CASSQTDFFMNTEAFF

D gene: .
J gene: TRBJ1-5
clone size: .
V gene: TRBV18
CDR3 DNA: TGTGCCAGCTCACTTGGGACGGCCCAGGAACCCCAGCATTTT
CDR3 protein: CASSLGTAQEPQHF

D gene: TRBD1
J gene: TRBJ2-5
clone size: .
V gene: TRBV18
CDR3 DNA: TGTGCCAGCTCACCAACGACAGGGCAAGAGACCCAGTACTTC
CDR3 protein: CASSPTTGQETQYF

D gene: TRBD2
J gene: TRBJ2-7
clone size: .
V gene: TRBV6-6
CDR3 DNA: TGTGCCAGCAGGACCCCGGGACTACACTCCTACGAGCAGTACTTC
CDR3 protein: CASRTPGLHSYEQYF

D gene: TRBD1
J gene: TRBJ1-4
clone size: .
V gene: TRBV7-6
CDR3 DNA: TGTGCCAGCAGCACCCTCAGGCAGGGGGCGAGGACTAATGAAAAACTGTTTTTT
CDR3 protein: CASSTLRQGARTNEKLFF

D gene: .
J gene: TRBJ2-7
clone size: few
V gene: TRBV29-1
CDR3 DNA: TGCGCATTTCGCCAGGATTACTCCTACGAGCAGTACTTC
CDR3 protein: CAFRQDYSYEQYF

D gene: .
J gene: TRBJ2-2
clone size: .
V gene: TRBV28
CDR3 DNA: TGTGCCAGCAGTTTAAGGGACGGGTACACCGGGGAGCTGTTTTTT
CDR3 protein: CASSLRDGYTGELFF

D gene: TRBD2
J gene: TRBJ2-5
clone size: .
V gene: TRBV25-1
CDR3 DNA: TGTGCCAGCAGTGACCCGACTAGCGTTGCTGAGACCCAGTACTTC
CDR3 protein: CASSDPTSVAETQYF

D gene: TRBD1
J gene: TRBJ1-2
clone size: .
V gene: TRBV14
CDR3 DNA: TGTGCCAGCAGCCAAGACGTCGGGCAGGGGGCCCTCTATGGCTACACCTTC
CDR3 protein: CASSQDVGQGALYGYTF

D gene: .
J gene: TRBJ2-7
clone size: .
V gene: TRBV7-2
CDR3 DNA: TGTGCCAGCAGCTTAAATCGGGCCAGCTCCTACGAGCAGTACTTC
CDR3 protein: CASSLNRASSYEQYF

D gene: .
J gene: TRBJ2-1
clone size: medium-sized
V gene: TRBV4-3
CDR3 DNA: TGCGCCAGCAGCCAAGACCCTGGCAGCCTGTACAATGAGCAGTTCTTC
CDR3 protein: CASSQDPGSLYNEQFF

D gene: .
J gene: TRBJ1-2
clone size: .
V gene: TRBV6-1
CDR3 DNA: TGTGCCAGCAGTGATTCAGCGAAATATGGCTACACCTTC
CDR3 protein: CASSDSAKYGYTF

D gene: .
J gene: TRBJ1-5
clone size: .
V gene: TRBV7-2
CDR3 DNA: TGTGCCAGCAGCCCACAGTACCGTCAGCCCCAGCATTTT
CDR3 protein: CASSPQYRQPQHF

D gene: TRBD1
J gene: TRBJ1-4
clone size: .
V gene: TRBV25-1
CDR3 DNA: TGTGCCAGCAGTGAATATGACAGGGTGGGTGAAAAACTGTTTTTT
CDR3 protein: CASSEYDRVGEKLFF